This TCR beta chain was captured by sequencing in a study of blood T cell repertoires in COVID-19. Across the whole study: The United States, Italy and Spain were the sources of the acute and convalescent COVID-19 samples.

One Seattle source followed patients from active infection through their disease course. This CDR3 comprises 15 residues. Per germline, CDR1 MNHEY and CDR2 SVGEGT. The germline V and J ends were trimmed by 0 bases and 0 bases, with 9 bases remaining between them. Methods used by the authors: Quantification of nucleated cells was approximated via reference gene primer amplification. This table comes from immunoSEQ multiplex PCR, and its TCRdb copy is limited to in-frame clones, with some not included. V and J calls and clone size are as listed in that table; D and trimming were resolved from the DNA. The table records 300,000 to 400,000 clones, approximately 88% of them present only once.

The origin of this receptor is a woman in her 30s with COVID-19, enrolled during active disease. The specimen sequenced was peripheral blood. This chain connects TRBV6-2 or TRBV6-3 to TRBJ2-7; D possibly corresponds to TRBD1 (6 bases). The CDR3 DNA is TGTGCCAGCAGTTACTCGCAGGGGAGCTCCTACGAGCAGTACTTC. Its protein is CASSYSQGSSYEQYF.